This TCR beta chain came from a study of T cell responses to AZD1222 COVID-19 vaccine. Study-wide results and caveats: Along spike, vaccine-associated CD4 TCRs were found throughout, with dominance at 160-218 and 743-854.

CDR1 and CDR2 from the germline V gene are SGHDT and YYEEEE. The CDR3 loop spans 18 amino acids. Trimming pared 4 bases from V and 5 bases from J, leaving 28 bases between. Clones were read by immunoSEQ multiplex PCR, and TCRdb kept only the in-frame ones, dropping some. This table has about 180,000 clones, just over 85% appearing once. This clone was seen a handful of times. Its antigen is as yet unknown. The chain uses TRBV5-6 and TRBJ2-7, with a tentative D call TRBD2 (6 bases). Here the sequenced sample was peripheral blood, taken on day 0 of AZD1222 vaccination. This receptor was taken from an adult in good health. This CDR3 reads CASSGSRLTGREYHEQYF. CDR3 in DNA: TGTGCCAGCAGCGGCAGTAGGTTGACGGGACGGGAGTACCACGAGCAGTACTTC.